The present TCR beta chain was sequenced within a study of tumor-infiltrating lymphocytes in primary liver carcinoma (dated by TCRdb to the late 2010s). With regard to the full study: The five patients, three men and two women aged 30 to 69 years, had hepatocellular carcinoma (four) or combined HCC and intrahepatic cholangiocarcinoma (one). Tumors of the five patients were stage T1-T3 N0M0 with maximum diameters of roughly 4 to 11 cm. Each sample produced roughly 3.65 to 7.13 million productive TCRbeta reads, and read depth showed no significant difference between tissue types. For each liver tumor, the study sampled five regions along with adjacent normal tissue and blood, and applied TCRbeta repertoire sequencing, expression microarrays and whole-exome sequencing. A total of 35 specimens from 5 patients underwent TCRbeta repertoire sequencing, comprising approximately 25 tumor regions, 5 adjacent noncancerous liver tissues and 5 peripheral blood samples. Reproducibility between technical replicate repertoires was high, with correlation coefficients above 0.95 and mean shared-clone rates about 0.9.

Total RNA and DNA were co-extracted without cell sorting from roughly 20-30 mg of bulk tissue using the AllPrep DNA/RNA mini kit. Between November 2015 and March 2016, a few patients in China with histopathologically diagnosed primary liver carcinoma had surgical resection. At the time of sampling, the patients had chronic HBV infection and had not received any treatment. Each fresh piece of tumor and adjacent tissue was cut in two, with one half stored in RNAlater at -80 degrees C and the other half sent for histology. This clonotype was counted once. The clone's antigen remains unknown. A much larger clone sits a single nucleotide away, making a read error possible. Results the study describes overall, beyond this receptor: Only the TCR beta chain was sequenced, so true repertoire diversity is likely underestimated because unpaired alpha chains were not captured. Repertoire overlap was higher between tumor regions (mean around 36%) than tumor-adjacent (approximately 17%) or tumor-blood (approximately 14%) pairs, consistent with antigen-driven expansion. With just a few patients in the study, the authors point out that the findings should be validated in a larger study. The top 250 clones made up a significantly larger repertoire fraction in tumors than in blood (p = 0.039). Since the samples were bulk and unsorted, there was no way to compare CD4+ and CD8+ T cell repertoires.

Using a constant-region primer and ProtoScript II reverse transcriptase, TCRbeta-specific cDNA was reverse-transcribed from 450 to 650 ng total RNA. TCRbeta libraries were built with three nested multiplex PCR rounds, a slightly modified ARM-PCR procedure. Each of the first two PCR rounds ran for around 10 cycles using multiplex TRBV1-TRBV30 forward primers together with a Cbeta reverse primer. Sample barcodes and Illumina adapters were added in a final 25-cycle PCR with Deep VentR polymerase. Before sequencing, amplicons between 200 and 500 bp were purified from gel using a QIAquick gel extraction kit. An Illumina HiSeq 2500 was used to sequence the TCRbeta amplicons with 250-bp paired-end reads. The original pipeline was this. Quality trimming of reads was performed with Trimmomatic v0.33, and paired reads were merged with FLASH v1.2.11 so that full CDR3 sequences could be recovered. V, D and J germline segments were assigned to the rearranged TCRbeta sequences using MiGEC v1.2.1b. Clonotype statistics and Shannon-Wiener diversity indices were calculated with VDJtools v1.0.0. To cut down on sampling bias, every analysis after diversity analysis relied on just the 250 most abundant clonotypes from each sample. TCRdb cleaned the public reads at Q25 with fastp, built clones with MiXCR and kept in-frame beta chains. Identical CDR3 proteins give one entry, which carries the most common genes and DNA. In this record, the V and J calls reflect TCRdb's handling and not the investigators' own analysis. The sample table contains over 75,000 distinct CDR3 sequences; only one count was recorded for around 68% of them. Of the sample, 27% falls within the top ten clones.

According to the germline V gene, CDR1 reads SGHDN and CDR2 reads FVKESK. From the cysteine through the phenylalanine, the CDR3 covers 14 amino acids. Left in the record is the CDR3 DNA by itself, 42 bases read in frame from the first base. The sequenced sample was tumor-adjacent normal liver tissue. Recombination linked TRBV14 to TRBJ2-3; the D gene is not confidently resolved. The sequence was collected from a man aged 35 to 55 with primary liver carcinoma and hepatitis B virus infection. The nucleotide sequence is TGTGCCAGCAGCCTTTTAAGCTATTCAGATAGGCAGTATTTT. Its amino acids are CASSLLSYSDRQYF.